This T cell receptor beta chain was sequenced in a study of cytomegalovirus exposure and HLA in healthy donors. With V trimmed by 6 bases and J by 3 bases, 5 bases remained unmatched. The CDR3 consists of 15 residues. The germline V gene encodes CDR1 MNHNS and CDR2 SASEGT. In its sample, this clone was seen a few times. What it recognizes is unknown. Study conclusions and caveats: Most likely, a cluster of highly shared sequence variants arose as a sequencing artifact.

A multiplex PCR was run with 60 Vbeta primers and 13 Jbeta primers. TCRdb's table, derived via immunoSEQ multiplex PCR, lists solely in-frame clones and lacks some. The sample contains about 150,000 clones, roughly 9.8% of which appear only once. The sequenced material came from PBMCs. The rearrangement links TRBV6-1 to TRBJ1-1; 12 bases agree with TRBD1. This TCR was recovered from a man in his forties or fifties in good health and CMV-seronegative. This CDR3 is CASRGQGAGDTEAFF. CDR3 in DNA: TGTGCCAGCAGGGGACAGGGGGCCGGGGACACTGAAGCTTTCTTT.